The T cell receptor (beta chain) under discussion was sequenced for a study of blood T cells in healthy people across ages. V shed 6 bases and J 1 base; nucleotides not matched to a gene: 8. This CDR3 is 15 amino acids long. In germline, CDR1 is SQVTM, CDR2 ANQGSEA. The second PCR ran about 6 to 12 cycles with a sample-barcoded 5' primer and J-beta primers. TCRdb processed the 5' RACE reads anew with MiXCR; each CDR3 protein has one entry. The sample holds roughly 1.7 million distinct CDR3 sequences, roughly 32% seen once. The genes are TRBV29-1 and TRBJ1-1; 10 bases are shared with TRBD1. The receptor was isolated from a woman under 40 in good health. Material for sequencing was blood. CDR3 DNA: TGCAGCGTGCGGACAGGGGGAACGCAGAACACTGAAGCTTTCTTT. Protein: CSVRTGGTQNTEAFF. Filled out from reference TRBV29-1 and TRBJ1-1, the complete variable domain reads SAVISQKPSRDICQRGTSLTIQCQVDSQVTMMFWYRQQPGQSLTLIATANQGSEATYESGFVIDKFPISRPNLTFSTLTVSNMSPEDSSIYLCSVRTGGTQNTEAFFGQGTRLTVV.